This T cell receptor (beta chain) was obtained from a study of T cell responses to AZD1222 COVID-19 vaccine. Findings and caveats of the study: Only a handful of people who got AZD1222 tested seropositive at baseline. It was only after the peak T cell response that any repertoires were sampled.

Clones were read by immunoSEQ multiplex PCR, and TCRdb kept only the in-frame ones, dropping some. The profile covers under 70,000 clones, with approximately 85% appearing a single time and approximately 23% taken by the ten largest. This clone was counted only a few times. Antigen unknown. This CDR3 is 13 amino acids long. V shed 5 bases and J shed 0 bases, with 7 bases lying between them. CDR1 is LNHDA, CDR2 SQIVND, per germline (reference sequence). The chain is built from TRBV19 and TRBJ1-2, with D possibly TRBD1 on 5 matching bases. The source was peripheral blood, collected on day 0 of MenACWY control vaccination. This receptor was identified in an adult in good health. The DNA for the CDR3 is TGTGCCAGTAGTTTACAGGCTAACTATGGCTACACCTTC. This sequence encodes CASSLQANYGYTF.